This T cell receptor beta chain was retrieved from a study of blood T cell repertoires in COVID-19. About the study: Both acute and convalescent COVID-19 samples were obtained from the United States, Italy and Spain. T cells, B-cell-depleted T cells, or PBMCs provided the cDNA or gDNA that served as material.

In the original analysis: Amplification from reference gene primers served as the basis for estimated nucleated cell counts. TCRdb keeps only in-frame clones here, not all; method: immunoSEQ multiplex PCR. The DNA gave D and trimming, while V, J and clone size come from that table. The sample includes fewer than 55,000 clones, 70% to 85% of them seen just once. CDR1 and CDR2 from the germline V gene are MDHEN and SYDVKM. Trimming stripped 11 bases from V and 5 bases from J, with 24 bases between. CDR3 length: 15 amino acids. V and J are TRBV28 and TRBJ1-2; perhaps TRBD1 as D (5 bases). The clonotype comes from a man aged 45-65 years with acute or convalescent COVID-19. Sequenced input: peripheral blood. This CDR3 reads CAAYSEGHQWYGYTF. CDR3 coding DNA: TGTGCCGCCTATTCGGAGGGGCACCAGTGGTATGGCTACACCTTC.